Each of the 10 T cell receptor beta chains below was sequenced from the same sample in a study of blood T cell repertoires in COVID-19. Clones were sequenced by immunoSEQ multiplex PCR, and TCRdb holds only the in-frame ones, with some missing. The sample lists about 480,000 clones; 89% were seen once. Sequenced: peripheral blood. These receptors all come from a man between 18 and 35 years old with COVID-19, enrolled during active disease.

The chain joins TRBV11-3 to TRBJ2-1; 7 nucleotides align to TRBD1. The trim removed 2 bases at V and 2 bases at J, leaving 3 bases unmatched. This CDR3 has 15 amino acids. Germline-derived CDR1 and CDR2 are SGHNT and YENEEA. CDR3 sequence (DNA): TGTGCCAGCAGCTTAAGGGACAGTACCTACAATGAGCAGTTCTTC. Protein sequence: CASSLRDSTYNEQFF.

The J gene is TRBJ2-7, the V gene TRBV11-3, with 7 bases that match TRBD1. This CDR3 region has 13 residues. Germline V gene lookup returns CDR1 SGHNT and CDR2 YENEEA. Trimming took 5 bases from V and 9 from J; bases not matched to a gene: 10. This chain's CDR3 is CASSPRTGHRQYF. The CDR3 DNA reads TGTGCCAGCAGCCCACGGACAGGTCATAGGCAGTACTTC.

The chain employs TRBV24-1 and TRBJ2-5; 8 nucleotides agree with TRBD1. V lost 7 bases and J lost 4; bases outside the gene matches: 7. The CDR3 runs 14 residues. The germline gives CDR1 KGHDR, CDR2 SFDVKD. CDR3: CATSRQGSIETQYF. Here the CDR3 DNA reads TGTGCCACCAGCCGACAGGGGAGTATAGAGACCCAGTACTTC.

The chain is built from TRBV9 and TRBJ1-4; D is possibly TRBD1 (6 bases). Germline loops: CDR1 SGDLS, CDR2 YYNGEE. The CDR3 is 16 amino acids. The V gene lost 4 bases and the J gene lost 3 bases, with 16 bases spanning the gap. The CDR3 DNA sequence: TGTGCCAGCAGCCCCTCCCAGGGGCGTGCTAATGAAAAACTGTTTTTT. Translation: CASSPSQGRANEKLFF.

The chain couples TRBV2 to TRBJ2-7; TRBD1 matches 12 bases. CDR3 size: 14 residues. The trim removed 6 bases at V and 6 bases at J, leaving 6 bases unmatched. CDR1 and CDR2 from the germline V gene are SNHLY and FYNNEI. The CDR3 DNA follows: TGTGCCAGCAGAACCCGGGACAGGGGGCTCGAGCAGTACTTC. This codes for CASRTRDRGLEQYF.

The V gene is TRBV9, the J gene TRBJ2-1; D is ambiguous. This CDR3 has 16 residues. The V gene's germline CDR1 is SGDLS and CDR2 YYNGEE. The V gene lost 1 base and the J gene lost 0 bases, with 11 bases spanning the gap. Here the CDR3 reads CASSVLGVSSYNEQFF. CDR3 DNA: TGTGCCAGCAGCGTACTAGGAGTCAGCTCCTACAATGAGCAGTTCTTC.

In nucleotides, the CDR3 is TGTGCCAGCAGGAAGACAGCTTTAACCGGGGAGCTGTTTTTT. It codes for CASRKTALTGELFF. The J gene is TRBJ2-2, the V gene TRBV2, with a weak D call TRBD1 (5 bases). Germline assignment: CDR1 SNHLY and CDR2 FYNNEI. V was cut by 6 bases and J by 5 bases, with 13 bases left in between. CDR3 length equals 14 residues.

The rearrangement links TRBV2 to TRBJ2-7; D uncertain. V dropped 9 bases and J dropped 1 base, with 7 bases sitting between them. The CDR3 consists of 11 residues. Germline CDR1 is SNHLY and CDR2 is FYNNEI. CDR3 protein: CASQSSYEQYF. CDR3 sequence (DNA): TGTGCCAGTCAGTCTTCCTACGAGCAGTACTTC.

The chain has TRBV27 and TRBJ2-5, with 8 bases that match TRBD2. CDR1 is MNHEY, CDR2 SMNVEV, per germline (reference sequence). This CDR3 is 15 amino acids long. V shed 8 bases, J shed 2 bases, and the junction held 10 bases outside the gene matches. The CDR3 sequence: CASGLAGPYQETQYF. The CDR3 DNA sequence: TGTGCCAGCGGCTTAGCGGGGCCTTATCAAGAGACCCAGTACTTC.

The CDR3 spells CASRNGQSSNQPQHF. CDR3 DNA sequence: TGTGCCAGCAGAAACGGACAGAGTAGCAATCAGCCCCAGCATTTT. This sequence joins TRBV6-5 and TRBJ1-5, with D maybe TRBD1 (6 bases). Germline CDR1 MNHEY, CDR2 SVGAGI. The V and J ends lost 6 bases and 0 bases respectively, with 12 bases between them. The CDR3 extends over 15 amino acids.